Reported below is one T cell receptor (beta chain). No antigen is known for it. Germline V gene sequence: CDR1 MNHNS, CDR2 SASEGT. The CDR3 extends over 13 amino acids. The V and J ends lost 5 bases and 8 bases, in that order; junction bases with no gene match: 5. Measured with immunoSEQ multiplex PCR; TCRdb has only the in-frame clones, and not every one. The table has over 75,000 clones, about 82% seen once; the top ten hold over 1.3%. The data were taken from a study of graft-versus-host responses after intestinal transplantation. As for the study in general: Recipients were given multivisceral, liver-intestinal, or isolated intestinal transplants. The study, taken as a whole, reports: Ileal or blood samples showed some GvH clones first, and such clones were also found in recipient marrow.

This sequence joins TRBV6-1 and TRBJ1-2; TRBD1 matches at 10 bases. The source is a human patient who received an intestinal transplant, so some T cells may come from the graft donor. Sequences were derived from PBMCs, sampled 255 days after intestinal transplant. The CDR3 loop is CASSYLTGGGYTF. Here the CDR3 DNA reads TGTGCCAGCAGTTATTTGACAGGGGGCGGCTACACCTTC.